This T cell receptor beta chain was captured by sequencing in a study of brain T cells in children with intractable seizures. Time point meaning: blood from clinic visit 5 months post-surgery; TSC patient then seizure free. At least one anti-epileptic drug was given before surgery. Assay used: immunoSEQ multiplex PCR; TCRdb lists only in-frame clones, some missing. The sample records 340,000 or so clones, 93% being singletons. Germline V lookup: CDR1 MNHEY, CDR2 SMNVEV (reference sequence). V gave up 0 bases and J gave up 4 bases, with 11 bases separating them. The CDR3 runs to 15 residues. The chain recombines TRBV27 with TRBJ2-3, with D tentatively TRBD1 or TRBD2 (7 bases each). Specimen: peripheral blood, collected 4 to 6 months after surgery. The origin of this receptor is a boy under three years old with tuberous sclerosis and intractable seizures. CDR3 amino acids: CASSLSQGGADTQYF. The CDR3 nucleotides read TGTGCCAGCAGTTTATCTCAGGGGGGGGCAGATACGCAGTATTTT.